Presented here are 21 T cell receptor beta chains from one specimen sequenced in a study of shared clonotypes between healthy human individuals. Method: immunoSEQ multiplex PCR; TCRdb's copy keeps in-frame clones and lacks some. Here the sample spans hundreds of thousands of clones, roughly 77% being singletons. The sample consisted of PBMCs. These receptors were collected from a woman between 40 and 50 years old in good health. Some clones in this sample may be carry-over from other donors' samples.

This clone was observed many times. This CDR3 is CAWSVAGEYGYTF. DNA for the CDR3: TGTGCCTGGAGTGTTGCGGGGGAGTATGGCTACACCTTC. The chain uses TRBV30 and TRBJ1-2; a weak D match, TRBD1 (5 bases). Trimming removed 0 bases at V and 5 bases at J, with 10 bases between. Germline V CDR1 and CDR2: GTSNPN, SVGIG (reference sequence). CDR3 length equals 13 residues. The full variable domain, rest sourced from reference TRBV30 and TRBJ1-2, is SQTIHQWPATLVQPVGSPLSLECTVEGTSNPNLYWYRQAAGRGLQLLFYSVGIGQISSEVPQNLSASRPQDRQFILSSKKLLLSDSGFYLCAWSVAGEYGYTFGSGTRLTVV.

On this clone itself: This CDR3 is also generated by other DNA sequences in the sample. This chain joins TRBV27 and TRBJ2-7; D call uncertain. This CDR3 comprises 11 residues. The germline V gene encodes CDR1 MNHEY and CDR2 SMNVEV (reference sequence). Trimming cost V 5 bases and J 2 bases, with 4 bases left between them. This CDR3 reads CASSPTYEQYF. In nucleotides, the CDR3 is TGTGCCAGCAGTCCAACCTACGAGCAGTACTTC.

A word on this clone: The same CDR3 arises from other DNA sequences in this sample as well. The rearrangement joins TRBV2 to TRBJ2-1; 7 bases agree with TRBD2. Germline V gene data show CDR1 as SNHLY and CDR2 as FYNNEI. The ends lost 4 bases at V and 10 bases at J; junction bases unmatched: 1. This CDR3 is 11 amino acids long. The CDR3 sequence is CASSVLAEQFF. CDR3 nucleotides: TGTGCCAGCAGTGTACTAGCGGAGCAGTTCTTC.

This clone was counted only a few times. The chain carries TRBV4-2 and TRBJ1-5; D not resolved. Germline assignment: CDR1 LGHNA and CDR2 YNFKEQ. The CDR3 runs 15 residues. Trimming pared 2 bases from V and 6 bases from J, leaving 14 bases between. CDR3 region: CASSQNNGEAQPQHF. The CDR3 coding sequence is TGTGCCAGCAGCCAAAACAATGGGGAGGCTCAGCCCCAGCATTTT.

This clone has more than one count but fewer than ten. The chain employs TRBV11-3 and TRBJ2-7; TRBD2 aligns across 8 bases. This CDR3 has 13 residues. Germline V gives CDR1 SGHNT, CDR2 YENEEA. With 3 bases clipped from V and 6 bases from J, the junction kept 4 bases outside the gene matches. The CDR3 sequence: CASSFSGTGEQYF. The CDR3 coding sequence is TGTGCCAGCAGCTTTAGCGGGACCGGCGAGCAGTACTTC.

On this clone: A junction end diverges from the germline sequence, so it may reflect a read error. The genes are TRBV2 and TRBJ2-1, with 8 bases identical to TRBD2. The CDR3 has 15 residues. Germline V gene data show CDR1 as SNHLY and CDR2 as FYNNEI. CDR3 in amino acids: CASSEAGVSYNEQFF. Written as DNA, the CDR3 is TGTGCCAGCAGCGAAGCGGGAGTTTCCTACAATGAGCAGTTCTTC. The full variable domain, with the rest looked up from reference TRBV2 and TRBJ2-1, is EPEVTQTPSHQVTQMGQEVILRCVPISNHLYFYWYRQILGQKVEFLVSFYNNEISEKSEIFDDQFSVERPDGSNFTLKIRSTKLEDSAMYFCASSEAGVSYNEQFFGPGTRLTVL.

The chain uses TRBV30 and TRBJ2-3; a possible D gene is TRBD1 (6 bases). The germline V and J ends were trimmed by 5 bases and 3 bases, with 24 bases remaining between them. Germline assignment: CDR1 GTSNPN and CDR2 SVGIG (reference sequence). The CDR3 spans 17 residues. As DNA, the CDR3 is TGTGCCTGGGAACTGACAGGCCCAATGAGTCGTACAGATACGCAGTATTTT. It specifies CAWELTGPMSRTDTQYF.

The chain is built from TRBV6-5 and TRBJ1-4, with no clear D. The germline gives CDR1 MNHEY, CDR2 SVGAGI. Between the trimmed V and J ends, which lost 6 bases and 5 bases, there was a span of 10 bases. The CDR3 spans 13 residues. The CDR3 bases are TGTGCCAGCAGCCGGGCCTGGAATGAAAAACTGTTTTTT. This sequence encodes CASSRAWNEKLFF.

The V gene is TRBV6-6, the J gene TRBJ2-7; the match to TRBD1 covers 8 bases. This CDR3 is 14 amino acids long. Losses at the gene ends were 2 bases for V and 3 bases for J; bases not matched to a gene: 3. CDR1 MNHNY and CDR2 SVGAGI come from the germline V gene (reference sequence). CDR3 amino acids: CASSYGQGYYEQYF. The CDR3 bases are TGTGCCAGCAGTTACGGACAGGGATACTACGAGCAGTACTTC.

This clone has a single count. This chain uses TRBV5-4 with TRBJ1-1; 7 bases are shared with TRBD1. This CDR3 has 15 residues. Germline V gene sequence: CDR1 SGHNT, CDR2 YYREEE (reference sequence). The trim removed 3 bases at V and 0 bases at J, leaving 5 bases unmatched. The CDR3 loop reads CASSSGTDMNTEAFF. The CDR3 nucleotides read TGTGCCAGCAGCTCCGGGACAGACATGAACACTGAAGCTTTCTTT.

The rearrangement joins TRBV10-3 to TRBJ1-1; D is uncertain. The CDR3 runs 15 residues. Trimming removed 2 bases from V and 1 base from J, with 11 bases in between. The germline V gene has CDR1 ENHRY and CDR2 SYGVKD. For the CDR3, the DNA is TGTGCCATCAGTGAGACACGCAGAGGGAACACTGAAGCTTTCTTT. This codes for CAISETRRGNTEAFF.

The chain employs TRBV7-2 and TRBJ2-3; TRBD2 agrees at 15 bases. Unmatched junction bases numbered 5, after V lost 1 base and J lost 6 bases. Germline values: CDR1 SGHTA, CDR2 FQGNSA. The CDR3 is made up of 17 amino acids. The CDR3 is CASSLGGLAGGLDTQYF. The CDR3 nucleotides are TGTGCCAGCAGCTTAGGCGGACTAGCGGGAGGGCTCGATACGCAGTATTTT.

The chain joins TRBV10-3 to TRBJ2-3, with 10 bases fitting TRBD2. Germline trimming cut 8 bases from V and 1 base from J; bases unmatched to any gene: 6. Germline values: CDR1 ENHRY, CDR2 SYGVKD. The CDR3 spans 15 residues. The CDR3, as DNA: TGTGCCATCGAAAGCGGGAGGGGGGGCACAGATACGCAGTATTTT. Encoded protein: CAIESGRGGTDTQYF.

V is TRBV7-9 and J is TRBJ2-5; 10 bases are a match to TRBD1. Trimming took 5 bases from V and 5 from J; bases not matched to a gene: 2. The CDR3 covers 13 residues. Germline V lookup: CDR1 SEHNR, CDR2 FQNEAQ (reference sequence). The CDR3 coding sequence is TGTGCCAGCAGCATGGGACAGGGGGAGACCCAGTACTTC. Translation gives CASSMGQGETQYF.

This chain joins TRBV29-1 and TRBJ2-5; 7 positions match TRBD1. Germline loops: CDR1 SQVTM, CDR2 ANQGSEA. The CDR3 has 13 residues. Losses at the gene ends were 5 bases for V and 4 bases for J; bases not matched to a gene: 7. DNA of the CDR3: TGCAGCGTTACGACAGGGTCTCCAGAGACCCAGTACTTC. This codes for CSVTTGSPETQYF.

This clone turned up a few times. The V call is TRBV30, the J call TRBJ2-1, with D perhaps matching TRBD2 (5 bases). Germline lookup yields CDR1 GTSNPN and CDR2 SVGIG (reference sequence). Trimming cost V 4 bases and J 0 bases, with 19 bases left between them. The CDR3 has 17 residues. For the CDR3, the DNA is TGTGCCTGGAAGGCTAACGGGAAGCGTAGCTCCTACAATGAGCAGTTCTTC. It is translated as CAWKANGKRSSYNEQFF.

This clone was seen only a few times. The chain combines TRBV18 with TRBJ2-4; possible D gene TRBD2, 5 bases. Germline loops: CDR1 KGHSH, CDR2 LQKENI. This CDR3 spans 13 amino acids. Trimming cost V 4 bases and J 8 bases, with 12 bases left between them. In DNA form, the CDR3 reads TGTGCCAGCTCACAGGGAGCCGGGGACATTCAGTACTTC. As protein: CASSQGAGDIQYF.

The V gene is TRBV4-2, the J gene TRBJ2-2, with TRBD2 matching over 12 bases. CDR1 and CDR2 (germline): LGHNA, YNFKEQ. The junction had 6 bases not matched to a gene; V was cut back by 3 bases and J by 4 bases. The CDR3 covers 17 residues. The CDR3 sequence: CASSHLAGGLFTGELFF. The CDR3, as DNA: TGTGCCAGCAGCCACCTAGCGGGAGGGCTCTTCACCGGGGAGCTGTTTTTT.

The CDR3: CASSVGTGTTTYEQYF. CDR3 DNA: TGTGCCAGTAGTGTAGGGACCGGGACAACGACCTACGAGCAGTACTTC. The chain links TRBV19 to TRBJ2-7; weak D call: TRBD1 (6 bases). The CDR3 spans 16 residues. Germline lookup yields CDR1 LNHDA and CDR2 SQIVND (reference sequence). Trimming shortened V by 5 bases and J by 2 bases, and 19 bases separated the two germline ends.

The V gene is TRBV5-5, the J gene TRBJ2-7; tentative D call: TRBD1 (6 bases). Per germline, CDR1 SGHKS and CDR2 YYEKEE (reference sequence). The CDR3 extends over 16 amino acids. V lost 0 bases, J lost 0 bases, and 13 bases lay in between. The CDR3 nucleotides read TGTGCCAGCAGCTTGGGCACAGGGCCCCTCTCCTACGAGCAGTACTTC. This encodes CASSLGTGPLSYEQYF.

This clone appeared a single time. The rearrangement joins TRBV28 to TRBJ2-3; possible D gene TRBD2, 6 bases. The V gene lost 7 bases and the J gene lost 4 bases, with 21 bases spanning the gap. Looked up from germline, CDR1 is MDHEN and CDR2 is SYDVKM. CDR3 length: 16 residues. As DNA, the CDR3 is TGTGCCAGCACCCGCGGGCGGGGCAGACTAGCAGATACGCAGTATTTT. It yields the protein CASTRGRGRLADTQYF.